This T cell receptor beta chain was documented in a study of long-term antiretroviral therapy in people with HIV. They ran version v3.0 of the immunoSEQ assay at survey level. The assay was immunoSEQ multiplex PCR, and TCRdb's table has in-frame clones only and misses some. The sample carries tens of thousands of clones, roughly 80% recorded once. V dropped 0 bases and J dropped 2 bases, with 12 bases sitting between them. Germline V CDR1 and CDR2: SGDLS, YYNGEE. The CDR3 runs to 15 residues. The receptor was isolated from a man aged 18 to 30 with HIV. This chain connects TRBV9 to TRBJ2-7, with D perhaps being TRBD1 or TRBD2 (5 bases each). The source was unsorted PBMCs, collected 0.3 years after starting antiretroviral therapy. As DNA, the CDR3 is TGTGCCAGCAGCGTAGACAGCGGACAACCCTACGAGCAGTACTTC. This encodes CASSVDSGQPYEQYF.